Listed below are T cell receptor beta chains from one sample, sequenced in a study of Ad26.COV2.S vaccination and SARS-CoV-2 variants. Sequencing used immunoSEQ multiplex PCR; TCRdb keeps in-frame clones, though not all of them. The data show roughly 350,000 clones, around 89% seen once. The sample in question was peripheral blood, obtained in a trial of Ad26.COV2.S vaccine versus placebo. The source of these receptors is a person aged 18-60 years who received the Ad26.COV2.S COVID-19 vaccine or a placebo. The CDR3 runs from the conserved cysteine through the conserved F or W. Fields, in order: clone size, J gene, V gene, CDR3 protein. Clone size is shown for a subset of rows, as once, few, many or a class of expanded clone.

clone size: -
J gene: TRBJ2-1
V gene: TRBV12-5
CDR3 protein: CASGLTRDRSEQFF

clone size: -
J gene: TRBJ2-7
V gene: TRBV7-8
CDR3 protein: CASSPKTGAGYEQYF

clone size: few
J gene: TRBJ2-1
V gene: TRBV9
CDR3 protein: CASSVAGQANNEQFF

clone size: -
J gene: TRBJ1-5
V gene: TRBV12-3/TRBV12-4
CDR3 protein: CASSLRSDQPQHF

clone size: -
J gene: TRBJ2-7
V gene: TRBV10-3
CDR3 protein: CAISESKESSYEQYF

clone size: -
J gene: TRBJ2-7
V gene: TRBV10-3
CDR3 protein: CAISELDNSYEQYF

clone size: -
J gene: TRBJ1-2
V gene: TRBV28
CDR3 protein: CASSLSQTWDGYTF

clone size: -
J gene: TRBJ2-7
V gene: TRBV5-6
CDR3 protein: CASSFRQEIEQYF

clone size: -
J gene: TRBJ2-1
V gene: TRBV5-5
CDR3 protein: CASSLSGTSGPYNEQFF

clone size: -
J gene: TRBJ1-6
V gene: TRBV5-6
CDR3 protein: CASSLVTAGSPLHF

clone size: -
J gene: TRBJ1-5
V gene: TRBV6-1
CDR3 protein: CASSEAGGLGQPQHF

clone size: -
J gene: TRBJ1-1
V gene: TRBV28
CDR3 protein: CASSSPGRLHTEAFF

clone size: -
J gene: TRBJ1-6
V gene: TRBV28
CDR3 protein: CASTTGGSPLHF

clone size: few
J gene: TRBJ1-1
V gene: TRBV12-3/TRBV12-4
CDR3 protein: CASSLMSGTEAFF

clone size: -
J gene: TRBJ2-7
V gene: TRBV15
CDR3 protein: CATSRVRAGGNEQYF

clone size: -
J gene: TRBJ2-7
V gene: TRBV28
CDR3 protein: CATITQGQGGEQYF

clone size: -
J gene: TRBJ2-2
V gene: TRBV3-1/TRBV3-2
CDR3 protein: CASSHKILAGTNTGELFF

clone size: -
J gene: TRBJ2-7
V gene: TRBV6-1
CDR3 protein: CASSDSRDRGLDEQYF

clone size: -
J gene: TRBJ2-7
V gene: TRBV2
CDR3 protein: CASSETYEQYF